This TCR beta chain was identified during a study of beta chain bispecific antibodies for T cell cancers. Whole-study context: The leukemia lines expressed TRBV12-3 (Jurkat) and TRBV5-5 (HPB-ALL).

Clonotypes were quantified using unique molecular identifier barcodes. From the 5' RACE reads, TCRdb called clonotypes with MiXCR, one entry per CDR3 protein. Here the sample spans roughly 19,000 distinct CDR3 sequences, more than 2% being singletons. The study's findings and limits: Most targeted TRBV signal came from the leukemia cell line cells, not normal T cells. The TRBV12-3 share of total TRBV signal fell approximately 99% after anti-TRBV12 rather than anti-CD19 exposure.

Germline-derived CDR1 and CDR2 are DFQATT and SNEGSKA (reference sequence). Trimming removed 7 bases at V and 6 bases at J, with 27 bases between. This CDR3 has 17 residues. Blood mononuclear cells were expanded for around three days using either OKT3 anti-CD3 antibody or CD3/CD28 beads. This clonotype was found many times. Antigen unknown. The sequenced sample was healthy donor T cells cultured with leukemia cells, obtained from a culture containing a bispecific antibody targeting TCR Vbeta12. The chain employs TRBV20-1 and TRBJ2-2; D is perhaps TRBD1 or TRBD2 (6 bases each). The TCR was taken from a human donor in good health. Some clones in this sample may be carry-over from other donors' samples. The CDR3 spells CSVPGGHGRGEAGELFF. CDR3 nucleotides: TGCAGTGTTCCCGGGGGACACGGCCGAGGGGAGGCCGGGGAGCTGTTTTTT.